This passage covers 18 T cell receptor beta chains from one sample sequenced in a study of cytomegalovirus exposure and HLA in healthy donors. PCR primers comprised 60 Vbeta and 13 Jbeta primers. Only in-frame clones appear in the TCRdb table, and some are missing; sequencing was by immunoSEQ multiplex PCR. The top ten clones hold roughly 3% of a sample with about 160,000 clones, 65% to 80% of them seen once. Sequences were obtained from PBMCs. The receptors were sampled from a woman aged 45-65 years in good health and CMV-seropositive.

The CDR3 loop reads CASRPGQVGTDTQYF. Here the CDR3 DNA reads TGTGCCAGCAGACCGGGACAGGTCGGCACAGATACGCAGTATTTT. V and J are TRBV6-5 and TRBJ2-3; 8 nucleotides line up with TRBD1. J gave up 1 base and V 6 bases, and 6 bases lay outside the gene matches. Germline V gene data show CDR1 as MNHEY and CDR2 as SVGAGI. The CDR3 sequence is 15 residues long.

The chain employs TRBV19 and TRBJ1-5; D call uncertain. This CDR3 has 11 residues. V gave up 5 bases and J gave up 12 bases, with 11 bases separating them. In germline, CDR1 is LNHDA, CDR2 SQIVND (reference sequence). The DNA for the CDR3 is TGTGCCAGTAGTCAGTCCAGGCTCCAGCATTTT. Its translation is CASSQSRLQHF.

V usage is TRBV5-1 and J usage is TRBJ1-5; D is unclear. The germline V gene has CDR1 SGHRS and CDR2 YFSETQ. The V end lost 0 bases, the J end lost 0 bases, and 7 bases lay between the germline ends. The CDR3 contains 15 residues. This CDR3 is CASSLGPISNQPQHF. CDR3 coding DNA: TGCGCCAGCAGCTTGGGGCCGATTAGCAATCAGCCCCAGCATTTT.

The J gene is TRBJ2-5, the V gene TRBV29-1; a possible D gene is TRBD2 (6 bases). Trimming removed 4 bases at V and 7 bases at J, with 10 bases between. This CDR3 region has 11 residues. CDR1 and CDR2 from the germline V gene are SQVTM and ANQGSEA. The DNA of the CDR3 is TGCAGCGTTGGACCAGCGGGGACCCAGTACTTC. The encoded protein is CSVGPAGTQYF.

The chain has TRBV2 and TRBJ1-1; D is unresolved. V lost 7 bases and J lost 1, with 10 bases in between. Germline CDR1 SNHLY, CDR2 FYNNEI. The CDR3 is made up of 13 amino acids. The CDR3 loop reads CASMANPNTEAFF. Written as DNA, the CDR3 is TGTGCCAGCATGGCCAACCCGAACACTGAAGCTTTCTTT.

The chain carries TRBV29-1 and TRBJ2-6, with 7 bases aligning to TRBD2. CDR1 and CDR2 from the germline V gene are SQVTM and ANQGSEA. The CDR3 runs 15 residues. After removal of 2 bases from V and 2 bases from J, the junction contained 3 bases not matched to a gene. The CDR3 DNA is TGCAGCGTTGAACAAGGGACTACTGGGGCCAACGTCCTGACTTTC. Translated: CSVEQGTTGANVLTF.

In this sample, this clone turned up a few times. The chain links TRBV6-1 to TRBJ1-3; unclear D gene. Looked up from germline, CDR1 is MNHNS and CDR2 is SASEGT. The ends were cut back, 4 bases at V and 0 bases at J, with 13 bases in the middle. There are 16 residues in the CDR3. The DNA for the CDR3 is TGTGCCAGCAGTGTTTCTACGTACCTCTCTGGAAACACCATATATTTT. Residues: CASSVSTYLSGNTIYF.

The rearrangement uses TRBV5-1 and TRBJ2-5, with 7 bases lining up with TRBD2. Trimming at V came to 6 bases and at J to 4 bases, leaving 3 bases not matched to a gene. This CDR3 region has 12 residues. Germline V gene data show CDR1 as SGHRS and CDR2 as YFSETQ. CDR3: CASTPGGETQYF. As DNA, the CDR3 is TGCGCCAGCACTCCGGGGGGAGAGACCCAGTACTTC.

The chain combines TRBV5-6 with TRBJ1-4, with D tentatively TRBD1 (6 bases). The CDR3 contains 14 residues. Trimming cost V 0 bases and J 5 bases, with 8 bases left between them. Germline lookup yields CDR1 SGHDT and CDR2 YYEEEE. The CDR3 DNA reads as TGTGCCAGCAGCTTGGGACAGGCAAATGAAAAACTGTTTTTT. This sequence encodes CASSLGQANEKLFF.

The CDR3, as DNA: TGTGCCAGCAGCTTAGCGGGGCGGGGGGGCCTCAGAGATACGCAGTATTTT. Protein sequence: CASSLAGRGGLRDTQYF. The chain couples TRBV7-2 to TRBJ2-3; 9 bases are shared with TRBD2. From germline, CDR1 is SGHTA and CDR2 FQGNSA. The CDR3 runs to 17 residues. V trimming: 0 bases; J trimming: 5 bases; junction bases outside the gene matches: 9.

This chain uses TRBV7-2 with TRBJ2-7; 7 bases agree with TRBD2. Germline V gene data show CDR1 as SGHTA and CDR2 as FQGNSA. CDR3 length: 14 amino acids. J lost 2 bases, V lost 5 bases, and 6 bases had no gene match. CDR3 DNA: TGTGCCAGCAGCACCCAAGCGGGGCCCTACGAGCAGTACTTC. Its translation: CASSTQAGPYEQYF.

The CDR3 nucleotides read TGCGCCAGCAGCCAAGAGGAGGGGTTCGGGGAGCTGTTTTTT. The encoded protein is CASSQEEGFGELFF. The chain combines TRBV4-1 with TRBJ2-2; maybe TRBD2 (6 bases). V shed 0 bases and J shed 7 bases, with 9 bases lying between them. CDR1 is MGHRA, CDR2 YSYEKL, per germline. The CDR3 runs to 14 residues.

The count of this clone is one. The chain employs TRBV5-1 and TRBJ2-7; 9 bases align to TRBD1. Per the germline V gene, CDR1 is SGHRS and CDR2 is YFSETQ. The length of the CDR3 is 12 residues. V gave up 3 bases and J gave up 5 bases; unmatched junction bases: 0. CDR3 sequence reads: CASSWDRDEQYF. The CDR3, as DNA: TGCGCCAGCAGCTGGGACAGGGACGAGCAGTACTTC.

This clone was seen just once. The chain uses TRBV10-3 and TRBJ2-2, with TRBD2 matching over 7 bases. V was pared by 8 bases and J by 6 bases, with 9 bases of the junction left unmatched. The CDR3 is made up of 14 amino acids. Per the germline V gene, CDR1 is ENHRY and CDR2 is SYGVKD. The CDR3 loop is CAIRYTSEAGELFF. DNA for the CDR3: TGTGCCATCCGCTACACTAGCGAGGCCGGGGAGCTGTTTTTT.

This rearrangement joins TRBV19 to TRBJ1-5; 7 bases line up with TRBD1. The CDR3 covers 14 residues. V shed 3 bases, J shed 1 base, and the junction held 0 bases outside the gene matches. Germline CDR1 reads LNHDA; CDR2 reads SQIVND (reference sequence). Here the CDR3 reads CASSMGQSNQPQHF. Here the CDR3 DNA reads TGTGCCAGTAGTATGGGACAGAGCAATCAGCCCCAGCATTTT. Full variable domain (missing parts from reference TRBV19 and TRBJ1-5): DGGITQSPKYLFRKEGQNVTLSCEQNLNHDAMYWYRQDPGQGLRLIYYSQIVNDFQKGDIAEGYSVSREKKESFPLTVTSAQKNPTAFYLCASSMGQSNQPQHFGDGTRLSIL.

This chain links TRBV7-2 with TRBJ2-7; a possible D gene is TRBD2 (5 bases). The CDR3 has 13 residues. The V end lost 5 bases, the J end lost 3 bases, and 11 bases lay between the germline ends. Germline V CDR1 and CDR2: SGHTA, FQGNSA. CDR3 nucleotide sequence: TGTGCCAGCAGCCTCGGGAACCACTACGAGCAGTACTTC. Its translation is CASSLGNHYEQYF.

The V gene is TRBV27, the J gene TRBJ1-2; tentatively, D is TRBD1 (6 bases). Germline values: CDR1 MNHEY, CDR2 SMNVEV (reference sequence). The CDR3 has 14 amino acids. The ends were cut back, 0 bases at V and 7 bases at J, with 12 bases in the middle. This CDR3 reads CASSLSDRISGYTF. CDR3 DNA: TGTGCCAGCAGTTTATCGGACAGAATAAGTGGCTACACCTTC.

The chain couples TRBV6-1 to TRBJ1-5; no clear D. Germline V gene lookup returns CDR1 MNHNS and CDR2 SASEGT. This CDR3 is 12 amino acids long. Trimming shortened V by 10 bases and J by 6 bases, and 13 bases separated the two germline ends. The CDR3 nucleotides read TGTGCCACTGCTATGGCAGGTCAGCCCCAGCATTTT. This gives the protein CATAMAGQPQHF.